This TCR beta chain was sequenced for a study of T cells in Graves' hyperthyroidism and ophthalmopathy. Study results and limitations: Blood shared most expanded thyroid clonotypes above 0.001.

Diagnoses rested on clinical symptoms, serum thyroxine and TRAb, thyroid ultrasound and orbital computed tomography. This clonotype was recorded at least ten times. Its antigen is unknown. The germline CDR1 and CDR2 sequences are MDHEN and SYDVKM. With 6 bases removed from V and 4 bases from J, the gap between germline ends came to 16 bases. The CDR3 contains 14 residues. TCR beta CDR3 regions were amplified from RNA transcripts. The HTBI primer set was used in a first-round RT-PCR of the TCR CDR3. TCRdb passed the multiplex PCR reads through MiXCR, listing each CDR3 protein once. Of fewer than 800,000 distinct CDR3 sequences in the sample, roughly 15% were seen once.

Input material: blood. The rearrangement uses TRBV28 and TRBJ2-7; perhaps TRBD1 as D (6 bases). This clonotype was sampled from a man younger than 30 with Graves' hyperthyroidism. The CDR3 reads CASSPGRGGYEQYF. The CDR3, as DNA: TGTGCCAGCAGCCCGGGCAGGGGTGGATACGAGCAGTACTTC.